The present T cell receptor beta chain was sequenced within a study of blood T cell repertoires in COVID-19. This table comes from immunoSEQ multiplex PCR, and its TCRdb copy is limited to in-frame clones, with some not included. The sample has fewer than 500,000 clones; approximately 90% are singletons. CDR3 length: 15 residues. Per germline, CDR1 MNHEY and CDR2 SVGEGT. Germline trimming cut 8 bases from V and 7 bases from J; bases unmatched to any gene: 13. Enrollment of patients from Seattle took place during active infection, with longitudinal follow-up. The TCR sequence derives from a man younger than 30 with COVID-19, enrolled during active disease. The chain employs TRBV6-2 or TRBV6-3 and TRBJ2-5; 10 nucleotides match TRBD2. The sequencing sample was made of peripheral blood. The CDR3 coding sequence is TGTGCCAGCTGCCACGGAATAGCGGGAGGAGGGACCCAGTACTTC. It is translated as CASCHGIAGGGTQYF.